Shown below are 3 T cell receptor beta chains from a single sample sequenced in a study of patients and donors after allogeneic stem cell transplantation. TCRdb independently ran MiXCR on the RT-PCR reads; one entry per CDR3 protein. Altogether about 160,000 distinct CDR3 sequences are present, approximately 22% being singletons, with the ten largest covering about 25%. Sequenced: blood, either unsorted or a sorted T cell fraction (not recorded which). The receptors here all came from a human donor who was either an allogeneic HSCT recipient or a stem cell or donor lymphocyte infusion donor (not recorded which). It is not recorded whose cells these are; they may come from a transplant donor.

In its sample, this clonotype was seen a few times. The chain uses TRBV20-1 and TRBJ1-2; possibly TRBD1 for D (5 bases). V was clipped by 2 bases and J by 1 base, with 11 bases between them. Per germline, CDR1 DFQATT and CDR2 SNEGSKA (reference sequence). CDR3 length equals 14 residues. DNA of the CDR3: TGCAGTGCTAGAACGGGGCAGATTAACTATGGCTACACCTTC. Its translation is CSARTGQINYGYTF.

The chain carries TRBV5-4 and TRBJ1-4; D is ambiguous. There are 14 residues in the CDR3. From germline, CDR1 is SGHNT and CDR2 YYREEE (reference sequence). V dropped 3 bases and J dropped 4 bases, with 10 bases sitting between them. The CDR3 loop is CASSSGGNNEKLFF. Written as DNA, the CDR3 is TGTGCCAGCAGCTCGGGCGGAAATAATGAAAAACTGTTTTTT.

V usage is TRBV20-1 and J usage is TRBJ1-1; D might be TRBD1 (5 bases). Germline CDR1 is DFQATT and CDR2 is SNEGSKA (reference sequence). V was clipped by 3 bases and J by 0 bases, with 14 bases between them. CDR3 length: 15 residues. The CDR3 here is CSASDSGLMNTEAFF. The CDR3 nucleotides are TGCAGTGCTAGCGACTCGGGACTTATGAACACTGAAGCTTTCTTT.